This entry is about one T cell receptor beta chain. At one end, the junction sequence differs from germline, possibly due to a read error. Via MiXCR, TCRdb re-called the 5' RACE reads, giving one row per CDR3 protein. This table holds about 55,000 distinct CDR3 sequences, 17% found once. This CDR3 is 15 amino acids long. Germline CDR1 SEHNR, CDR2 FQNEAQ (reference sequence). The chain recombines TRBV7-9 with TRBJ2-3; TRBD1 matches at 9 bases. This TCR derives from a female donor with breast cancer. The sample comprised naive CD4+ T cells sorted from blood. The subset is: naive CD4+ T cells, CD4+CD45RA+CD25-. As DNA, the CDR3 is TGTGCCTGCAGCTTCGGCCGGGACAGGGCGGATACGCAGTATTTT. Protein product: CACSFGRDRADTQYF.